The clone carrying this T cell receptor (beta chain) was counted once. Its specificity is not known. These data originate in a study of OX40 agonist ivuxolimab in advanced cancers. Study-level background: Ivuxolimab, which patients received intravenously every 2 weeks, was dosed at 0.01 to 10 mg/kg. Whole-study results and caveats: CD4+ and CD8+ blood T cells expanded clonally by week 6 at 0.1 to 3.0 mg/kg.

Sequencing used immunoSEQ multiplex PCR; TCRdb keeps in-frame clones, though not all of them. Of about 120,000 clones listed, roughly 93% are singletons. Per the germline V gene, CDR1 is SGHTA and CDR2 is FQGNSA. V lost 1 base, J lost 6 bases, and 16 bases lay in between. The CDR3 covers 16 residues. The chain couples TRBV7-2 to TRBJ2-1; D is possibly TRBD2 (5 bases). The origin of this receptor is an adult with an advanced solid tumor such as melanoma, head and neck, liver or kidney cancer. The specimen comprised CD4+ or CD8+ T cells sorted from blood, sampled in a trial of the OX40 agonist ivuxolimab. CDR3 region: CASSLDRGLGLNEQFF. The CDR3 DNA follows: TGTGCCAGCAGCTTAGATCGGGGTTTAGGGCTCAATGAGCAGTTCTTC.